What follows describes a single TCR beta chain. Trimming removed 0 bases from V and 5 bases from J, with 8 bases in between. The CDR3 consists of 13 residues. Looked up from germline, CDR1 is MNHNS and CDR2 is SASEGT. This specimen comes from a study of OX40 agonist ivuxolimab in advanced cancers. Profiled with immunoSEQ multiplex PCR; TCRdb holds only in-frame clones, not every one. Of some 70,000 clones in the sample, around 90% were seen once. This chain links TRBV6-1 with TRBJ2-7; D is unresolved. Sequencing was performed on CD4+ or CD8+ T cells sorted from blood, taken in a trial of the OX40 agonist ivuxolimab. The receptor was derived from an adult with an advanced solid tumor such as melanoma, head and neck, liver or kidney cancer. The CDR3 loop is CASSEALNDEQYF. CDR3 coding DNA: TGTGCCAGCAGTGAAGCCCTGAATGACGAGCAGTACTTC.